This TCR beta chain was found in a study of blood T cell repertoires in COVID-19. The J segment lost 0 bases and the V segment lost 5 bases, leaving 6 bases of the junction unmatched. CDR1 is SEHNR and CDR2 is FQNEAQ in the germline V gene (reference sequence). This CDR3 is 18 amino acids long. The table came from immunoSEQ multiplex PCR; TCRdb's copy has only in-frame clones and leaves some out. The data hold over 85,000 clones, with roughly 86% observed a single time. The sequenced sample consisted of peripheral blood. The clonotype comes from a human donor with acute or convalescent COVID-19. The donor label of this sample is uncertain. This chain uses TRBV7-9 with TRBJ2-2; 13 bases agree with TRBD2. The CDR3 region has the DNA TGTGCCAGCAGCGCGCCGACTAGCGGGGGGACGAACACCGGGGAGCTGTTTTTT. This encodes CASSAPTSGGTNTGELFF. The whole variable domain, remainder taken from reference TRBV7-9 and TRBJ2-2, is DTGVSQNPRHKITKRGQNVTFRCDPISEHNRLYWYRQTLGQGPEFLTYFQNEAQLEKSRLLSDRFSAERPKGSFSTLEIQRTEQGDSAMYLCASSAPTSGGTNTGELFFGEGSRLTVL.